This T cell receptor beta chain was recovered during a study of Graves' ophthalmopathy and Graves' hyperthyroidism. Study summary: Peripheral blood sampling occurred at initial diagnosis, before any treatment.

TCR beta CDR3 regions were amplified from RNA transcripts. First-round RT-PCR with HTBI primers preceded a second-round multiplex PCR. TCRdb itself ran the multiplex PCR reads through MiXCR, one entry per CDR3 protein. Among under 350,000 distinct CDR3 sequences listed, around a sixth were seen once. This clonotype was observed many times. Germline V gene sequence: CDR1 LNHNV, CDR2 YYDKDF (reference sequence). V lost 0 bases and J lost 0, with 6 bases in between. The CDR3 runs to 15 residues. With a duration under 3 months, ophthalmopathy in the donors showed moderate-to-severe activity, CAS ≥3 and NOSPECS ≥4. The diagnosis combined clinical symptoms, thyroxine, TRAb, thyroid ultrasound and orbital computed tomography scans.

This TCR derives from an adult man with Graves' ophthalmopathy. The sequenced sample was peripheral blood. The V and J genes are TRBV15 and TRBJ1-5; the D is unclear. The CDR3 loop reads CATSRDGYSNQPQHF. As DNA, the CDR3 is TGTGCCACCAGCAGAGATGGGTATAGCAATCAGCCCCAGCATTTT.